The 9 T cell receptor beta chains reported below all come from one sample, sequenced in a study of somatic mutations in cytotoxic T cells in rheumatoid arthritis. Data came from immunoSEQ multiplex PCR; TCRdb stores just in-frame clones and leaves some out. The sample lists some 40,000 clones; under 85% were seen once. Sequencing input: CD8+ T cells sorted from blood. These receptors were obtained from a man aged 35 to 55 in good health.

This chain uses TRBV5-6 with TRBJ2-3; possibly TRBD2 for D (6 bases). This CDR3 comprises 12 residues. Trimming stripped 4 bases from V and 8 bases from J, with 11 bases between. Germline V CDR1 and CDR2: SGHDT, YYEEEE. The CDR3 bases are TGTGCCAGCAGCGTGGGGCGGGGTACGCAGTATTTT. Its translation: CASSVGRGTQYF.

The rearrangement uses TRBV15 and TRBJ2-7, with D possibly TRBD2 on 6 matching bases. The CDR3 is 14 residues long. Germline values: CDR1 LNHNV, CDR2 YYDKDF (reference sequence). The V end was cut by 1 base, the J end by 5 bases, with 12 bases between. The CDR3 here is CATSRGGRIDEQYF. In DNA, the CDR3 is TGTGCCACCAGCAGAGGTGGGAGGATCGACGAGCAGTACTTC.

This chain uses TRBV5-5 with TRBJ2-7, with 11 bases that match TRBD1. Trimming removed 3 bases from V and 3 bases from J; junction bases left unmatched: 2. CDR3 length: 14 residues. CDR1 is SGHKS and CDR2 is YYEKEE in the germline V gene (reference sequence). Here the CDR3 DNA reads TGTGCCAGCAGCTGGGGACAGGGGGACTACGAGCAGTACTTC. Protein product: CASSWGQGDYEQYF.

The rearrangement joins TRBV4-3 to TRBJ1-5; TRBD1 is a possible D gene (5 bases). CDR1 is LGHNA and CDR2 is YSLEER in the germline V gene. Between the trimmed V and J ends, which lost 4 bases and 0 bases, there was a span of 16 bases. The CDR3 is 17 residues long. This CDR3 is CASSPPRGTDSNQPQHF. The CDR3 nucleotides are TGCGCCAGCAGCCCGCCCAGAGGGACGGATAGCAATCAGCCCCAGCATTTT.

By share, this clone counts as medium-sized (0.01 to 0.1%). V gene TRBV6-1 combines with J gene TRBJ1-1; D might be TRBD1 (5 bases). CDR3 length: 15 amino acids. Germline CDR1 reads MNHNS; CDR2 reads SASEGT. V lost 3 bases, J lost 4 bases, and 15 bases lay in between. The CDR3: CASSEEGRGSTEAFF. CDR3 nucleotides: TGTGCCAGCAGTGAGGAGGGGCGGGGTAGCACTGAAGCTTTCTTT.

The gene calls are TRBV6-6 and TRBJ2-3, with TRBD1 matching 11 bases. The CDR3 has 14 amino acids. With 7 bases clipped from V and 2 bases from J, the junction kept 2 bases outside the gene matches. Germline assignment: CDR1 MNHNY and CDR2 SVGAGI (reference sequence). The CDR3, as DNA: TGTGCCAGCACGGGACAGGGGGTCACAGATACGCAGTATTTT. This codes for CASTGQGVTDTQYF.

V and J are TRBV10-3 and TRBJ2-5; no clear D. The germline V gene has CDR1 ENHRY and CDR2 SYGVKD. Trimming took 0 bases from V and 3 from J, leaving 20 bases between them. The CDR3 is 18 residues long. The CDR3 nucleotides are TGTGCCATCAGTGAGTCTTTCCGTATTAGCCCAATGGAAGAGACCCAGTACTTC. Translating it yields CAISESFRISPMEETQYF.

The rearrangement uses TRBV19 and TRBJ2-1, with TRBD1 matching over 11 bases. The germline gives CDR1 LNHDA, CDR2 SQIVND (reference sequence). J was trimmed by 10 bases and V by 1 base; bases with no gene match: 9. This CDR3 is 16 amino acids long. The chain's CDR3 is CASSIAEGTGGEEQFF. In DNA, the CDR3 is TGTGCCAGTAGTATAGCTGAGGGGACAGGGGGAGAGGAGCAGTTCTTC. The full variable domain, completed using reference TRBV19 and TRBJ2-1, is DGGITQSPKYLFRKEGQNVTLSCEQNLNHDAMYWYRQDPGQGLRLIYYSQIVNDFQKGDIAEGYSVSREKKESFPLTVTSAQKNPTAFYLCASSIAEGTGGEEQFFGPGTRLTVL.

The rearrangement links TRBV2 to TRBJ2-7; 7 nucleotides match TRBD1. The V gene's germline CDR1 is SNHLY and CDR2 FYNNEI. CDR3 length: 16 residues. With 5 bases clipped from V and 2 bases from J, the junction kept 12 bases outside the gene matches. CDR3 nucleotides: TGTGCCAGCAGTCCACCCACAGGGGACAGAGCCTACGAGCAGTACTTC. It specifies CASSPPTGDRAYEQYF.